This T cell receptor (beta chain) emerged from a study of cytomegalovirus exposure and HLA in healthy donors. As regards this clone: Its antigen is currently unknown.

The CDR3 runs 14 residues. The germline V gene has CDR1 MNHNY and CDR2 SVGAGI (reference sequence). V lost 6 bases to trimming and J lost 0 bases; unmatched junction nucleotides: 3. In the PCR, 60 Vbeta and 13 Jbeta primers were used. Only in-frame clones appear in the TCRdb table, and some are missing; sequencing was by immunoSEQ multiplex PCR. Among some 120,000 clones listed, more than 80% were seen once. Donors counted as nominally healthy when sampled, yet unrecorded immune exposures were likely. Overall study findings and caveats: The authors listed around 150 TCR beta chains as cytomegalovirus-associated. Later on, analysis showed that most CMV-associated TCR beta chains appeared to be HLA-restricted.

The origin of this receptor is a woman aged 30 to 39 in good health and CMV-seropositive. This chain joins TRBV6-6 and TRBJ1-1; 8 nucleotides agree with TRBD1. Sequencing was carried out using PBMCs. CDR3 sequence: CASRRQGLNTEAFF. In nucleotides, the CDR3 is TGTGCCAGCAGAAGACAGGGGTTGAACACTGAAGCTTTCTTT.